This entry is about one T cell receptor beta chain. What it binds is not known. These data come from a study of CD8+ T cells in alopecia areata. About the research overall: Using the percentage of affected scalp area, treated patients' severity was scored. Study-wide points: Tofacitinib produced a significant decrease in scalp clonality and in expanded CD8+ clones among the top 100. Across lesional scalp, and particularly alopecia totalis/universalis, clonality surpassed that of normal scalp. Many expanded lesional clones persisted during tofacitinib (in both scalp and blood).

As for treatment: oral pan-JAK inhibitor, 5-10 mg twice daily. RNA was isolated and reverse transcribed to cDNA, the sequencing template. Measured with immunoSEQ multiplex PCR; TCRdb has only the in-frame clones, and not every one. The sample lists around 200,000 clones, over 60% occurring once. With 3 bases removed from V and 5 bases from J, the gap between germline ends came to 14 bases. In germline, CDR1 is SGHRS, CDR2 YFSETQ. The CDR3 is 14 residues long. Here the sequenced sample was CD4+ T cells sorted from blood, taken at week 4, from a patient treated with tofacitinib. The source of this sequence is a human donor with alopecia areata. The gene calls are TRBV5-1 and TRBJ2-5; a weak D match, TRBD2 (6 bases). CDR3 nucleotides: TGCGCCAGCAGCTCAACACGGAGGGCGGAGACCCAGTACTTC. Residues: CASSSTRRAETQYF.